This is a list of T cell receptor beta chains from one sample in a study of long-term antiretroviral therapy in people with HIV. Generated by immunoSEQ multiplex PCR, the TCRdb table keeps only in-frame clones and is missing some. The data contain tens of thousands of clones, approximately 81% of them seen just once; the ten biggest clones take up roughly 3.2%. Source: unsorted PBMCs, taken 1.9 years after starting antiretroviral therapy. Source of these receptors: a woman between 50 and 59 years old with HIV. CDR3s leave out the opening cysteine and the closing phenylalanine or tryptophan. D genes are given only for firm matches.

cdr3_aa d_call j_call v_call
ASSLYETQY - TRBJ2-5 TRBV11-2
ASSYYRGSGELF TRBD1 TRBJ2-2 TRBV5-5
ASRGTMGQPQH - TRBJ1-5 TRBV7-9
ASSLEGGDNQPQH - TRBJ1-5 TRBV5-1
ASSSRPYRVANSPLH - TRBJ1-6 TRBV28
ASSGGHGYT TRBD1 TRBJ1-2 TRBV6-5
ASSGSMDVLETQY - TRBJ2-5 TRBV27
ASSKGGTGSSEKLF - TRBJ1-4 TRBV6-6
AISDGGARGEQY - TRBJ2-7 TRBV10-3
ASSSPGRVFHEQY - TRBJ2-7 TRBV5-6
ASSQGQLSSYNSPLH - TRBJ1-6 TRBV4-3
ASSEFRRDQETQY - TRBJ2-5 TRBV2
AWIHRGRSYNEQF TRBD1 TRBJ2-1 TRBV30
ASSQEGQGAYEQY TRBD1 TRBJ2-7 TRBV4-2
ATNRDIASTDTQY - TRBJ2-3 TRBV15
ASSLSPD - TRBJ2-7 TRBV11-3
ASTFGTGGFMNTEAF TRBD1 TRBJ1-1 TRBV19
ATSRVSTAGGYT - TRBJ1-2 TRBV15
ASSLDSGLTEAF - TRBJ1-1 TRBV5-1
ATGNLPGELF - TRBJ2-2 TRBV6-1
ASSLSAGGQPDTQY TRBD2 TRBJ2-3 TRBV9
ASSVALRETQY - TRBJ2-5 TRBV9
ASKGVGDEQY - TRBJ2-7 TRBV19
SAGDYEQY - TRBJ2-7 TRBV29-1
SARRDTQY - TRBJ2-3 TRBV20-1
ASSPRGGILMNTEAF - TRBJ1-1 TRBV5-8
ASSPSDIVYEQY - TRBJ2-7 TRBV18
ASSQDVGGPISYEQY - TRBJ2-7 TRBV4-1
ASSQDMKQPQH - TRBJ1-5 TRBV4-3
ASSLNTDTQY - TRBJ2-3 TRBV5-4
ASSQGREQSPLH - TRBJ1-6 TRBV6-5
ASRQGGGRTQY - TRBJ2-3 TRBV27
ASSVGAGGGTGELF TRBD2 TRBJ2-2 TRBV9
ASSRSQGQVGEQY TRBD1 TRBJ2-7 TRBV7-2
ASTPQGGSYNEQF TRBD1 TRBJ2-1 TRBV10-1